The clone carrying this T cell receptor (beta chain) was counted a few times. In the original analysis: Reference gene primer amplification gave nucleated cell count estimates. Clones were read by immunoSEQ multiplex PCR, and TCRdb kept only the in-frame ones, dropping some. V and J calls and clone size are those listed in that table; D and trimming were worked out from the DNA. The repertoire holds approximately 240,000 clones, with roughly 80% as singletons. This specimen belongs to a study of blood T cell repertoires in COVID-19. CDR3 length: 15 residues. Trimming took 4 bases from V and 4 from J; bases not matched to a gene: 5. Per the germline V gene, CDR1 is LNHDA and CDR2 is SQIVND (reference sequence).

The sequenced sample consisted of peripheral blood. The TCR comes from a woman over 75 with active or convalescent COVID-19. The V gene is TRBV19, the J gene TRBJ2-1; 9 bases are a match to TRBD2. The CDR3 sequence: CASSSTSGLYNEQFF. Written as DNA, the CDR3 is TGTGCCAGTAGTAGCACTAGCGGGTTGTACAATGAGCAGTTCTTC.